This T cell receptor beta chain was profiled in a study of identical twins. Findings and caveats of the study: The models gave estimates that fell short of the out-of-frame TCR alpha sharing seen in monozygotic twins.

This clonotype came up once. The antigen is undetermined. Using its own MiXCR run on the 5' RACE reads, TCRdb lists one record per CDR3 protein. The profile shows roughly 540,000 distinct CDR3 sequences, 20% to 25% of them singletons. CDR1 is SGHDT, CDR2 YYEEEE, per germline. This CDR3 region has 18 residues. The germline V and J ends were trimmed by 2 bases and 0 bases, with 15 bases remaining between them. This sample was also put to use in a study of T cells expressing NK-cell markers. That investigation notes: Certain NKG2C+ T cell clones were expanded, and their HCMV specificity remained unclear.

The chain combines TRBV5-6 with TRBJ2-6, with D possibly called TRBD1 or TRBD2 (5 bases each). Material: CD4+ T cells sorted from blood. This TCR was sampled from a woman younger than 30 in good health. The CDR3 DNA follows: TGTGCCAGCAGCTTCCCTCGGTCGGGGCACTCTGGGGCCAACGTCCTGACTTTC. It encodes CASSFPRSGHSGANVLTF. Combining the CDR3 with reference TRBV5-6 and TRBJ2-6 gives the whole variable domain DAGVTQSPTHLIKTRGQQVTLRCSPKSGHDTVSWYQQALGQGPQFIFQYYEEEERQRGNFPDRFSGHQFPNYSSELNVNALLLGDSALYLCASSFPRSGHSGANVLTFGAGSRLTVL.